This entry is about one T cell receptor beta chain. Its antigen is still unknown. No base quality information exists; no much larger clone differs at one position. This sample is part of a study of T cells in Graves' hyperthyroidism and ophthalmopathy (dated by TCRdb to about 2019). Background for the entire study: Peripheral blood samples were taken at initial diagnosis, before any treatment was given. To identify TCR V-J signatures that set the groups apart, the researchers used a discovery cohort of more than 95 patients, made up of 43 with Graves' ophthalmopathy and 57 with stable Graves' hyperthyroidism. An independent validation cohort of around 19 hyperthyroidism patients and 17 patients who later progressed to ophthalmopathy tested prospective prediction of ophthalmopathy. For training and testing, the 100 or so patients in the discovery cohort were randomly divided in a 7:3 ratio. The study also compared thyroid tissue and blood T-cell repertoires from a handful of Graves' hyperthyroidism patients. After sampling, hyperthyroidism patients received methimazole starting at 30 mg daily, and ophthalmopathy patients received high-dose intravenous methylprednisolone. TCR Vbeta CDR3 sequencing of roughly 140 peripheral blood samples (under 45 ophthalmopathy, 75 hyperthyroidism and approximately 17 progressor patients) is reported in the paper. The research as a whole found: Sample size was not statistically predetermined, and blinding of investigators to group allocation was not performed. Blood samples also contained most of the expanded thyroid clonotypes (frequency above 0.001), which suggests that blood repertoires may reflect thyroid immune responses. A 13 V-J signature model separated ophthalmopathy from stable hyperthyroidism, with roughly 88% sensitivity and roughly 84% specificity in cross-validation and 80%/75% in testing. In validation, progression to ophthalmopathy was predicted by the model with roughly 71% sensitivity and roughly 72% specificity, a median of 6.5 months before onset.

As encoded in the germline V gene, CDR1 is ENHRY while CDR2 is SYGVKD. Between the V and J ends, shortened by 11 bases and 3 bases respectively, the junction contains 18 bases. There are 14 amino acids in the CDR3, from cysteine to phenylalanine inclusive. Only the CDR3 region is kept as DNA, spanning 42 bases read in frame from base 1. Graves' hyperthyroidism was defined as stable when no progression to ophthalmopathy occurred over 18 months of follow-up. Hyperthyroidism patients were newly diagnosed, had a disease duration of under 2 months, and were aged 18 to 65 years. Exclusion was applied to patients with uncontrolled infections, other autoimmune diseases, pregnancy or lactation. Diagnoses relied on clinical symptoms, serum thyroxine and TRAb, thyroid ultrasound and orbital computed tomography. Ficoll-Paque density gradient centrifugation was used to isolate PBMCs from around 10 ml of fresh peripheral blood. Trizol reagent was used to extract total RNA, and RNA quality was then checked on an Agilent 2100 Bioanalyzer.

Amplification of TCR beta CDR3 regions was carried out from RNA transcripts. A first-round RT-PCR of the TCR CDR3 used the HTBI primer set with the Qiagen OneStep RT-PCR kit. Libraries were constructed in a second round of multiplex PCR, after which size selection and purification were carried out. Sequencing of the libraries was done on an Illumina HiSeq2000 using paired-end 100 bp reads. The original pipeline was this. SOAPnuke was used to process the raw data, with reads discarded if the reads contained adapters or uncalled bases, had a mean Phred below 15, or lacked an exact constant-primer or identifier match. COPE v1.2.5 was used to merge the high-quality paired reads, and each unique nucleotide sequence was defined as a clonotype. Clonotypes were aligned to IMGT TRBV, TRBD and TRBJ reference segments using MiTCR v1.1. The analysis included only V-J combinations with a frequency above 0.0001, which together covered approximately 99% of the repertoires. The TCS score was defined as F50 (clonal expansion) divided by E x V (chaos), with BLOSUM62-based TCRdist calculated between CDR3 peptides within each V-J. Welch's t-statistics and random forest reduced roughly 500 V-J features to roughly 13, which were used in a naive Bayes classifier (R e1071). The similarity between thyroid and blood repertoires was quantified using the Morisita-Horn index. The public reads were reprocessed in TCRdb via fastp at Q25 and MiXCR, keeping in-frame beta chains. Every entry covers one CDR3 protein and lists the most common genes and DNA from its rows. The V and J calls reflect TCRdb's pipeline rather than the authors' work. Counted in this sample were hundreds of thousands of distinct CDR3 sequences; just over 35% of them appeared once. The ten top clones hold around 30% of the sample.

Sequenced material: blood. The rearrangement combines TRBV10-3 with TRBJ2-3; a tentative D match to TRBD1 spans 5 bases. This TCR came from a woman in her thirties or forties with Graves' hyperthyroidism. CDR3 loop: CASGTSRDTDTQYF. The bases read TGTGCCTCCGGTACCTCCAGGGATACAGATACGCAGTATTTT.